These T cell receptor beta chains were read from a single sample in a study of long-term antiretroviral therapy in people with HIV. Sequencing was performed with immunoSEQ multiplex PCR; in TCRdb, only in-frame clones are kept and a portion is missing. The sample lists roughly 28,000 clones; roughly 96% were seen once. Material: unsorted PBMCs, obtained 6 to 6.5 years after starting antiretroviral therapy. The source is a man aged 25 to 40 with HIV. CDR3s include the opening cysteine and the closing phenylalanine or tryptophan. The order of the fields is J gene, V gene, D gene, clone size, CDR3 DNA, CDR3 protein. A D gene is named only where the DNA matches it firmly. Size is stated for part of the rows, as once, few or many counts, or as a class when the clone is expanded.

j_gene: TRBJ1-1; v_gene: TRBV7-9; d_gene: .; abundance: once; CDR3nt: TGTGCCAGCAGCTCACCGACAGGAGGGGCGGACACTGAAGCTTTCTTT; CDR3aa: CASSSPTGGADTEAFF
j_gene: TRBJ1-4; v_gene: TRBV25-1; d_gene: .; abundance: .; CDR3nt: TGTGCCAGCAGTTCCGGCCTGAGAGGTGGAAAACTGTTTTTT; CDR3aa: CASSSGLRGGKLFF
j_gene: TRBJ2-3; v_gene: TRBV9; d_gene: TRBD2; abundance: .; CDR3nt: TGTGCCAGCAGTGTAGCGCCTAGCGGGGGGGAAGATACGCAGTATTTT; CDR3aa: CASSVAPSGGEDTQYF
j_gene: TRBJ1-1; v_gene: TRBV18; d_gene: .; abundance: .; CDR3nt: TGTGCCAGCTCACCACGGGCGCCCGGCACTGAAGCTTTCTTT; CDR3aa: CASSPRAPGTEAFF
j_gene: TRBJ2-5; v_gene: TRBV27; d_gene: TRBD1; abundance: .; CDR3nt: TGTGCCAGCAGTTACCCCGGGGACAGGGGCGAGACCCAGTACTTC; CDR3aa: CASSYPGDRGETQYF
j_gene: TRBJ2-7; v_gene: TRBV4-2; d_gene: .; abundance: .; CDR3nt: TGTGCCAGCAGCCAAGCTCCGGACGGACCCTACGAGCAGTACTTC; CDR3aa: CASSQAPDGPYEQYF
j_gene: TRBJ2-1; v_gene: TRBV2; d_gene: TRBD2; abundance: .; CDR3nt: TGTGCCAGCAGTCTGACTAGCGGGGAGGTTGAGCAGTTCTTC; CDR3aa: CASSLTSGEVEQFF
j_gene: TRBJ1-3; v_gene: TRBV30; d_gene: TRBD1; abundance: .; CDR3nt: TGTGCCTGGAGCCGGGGACAGGGGGGGATCGCTGGAAACACCATATATTTT; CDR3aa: CAWSRGQGGIAGNTIYF
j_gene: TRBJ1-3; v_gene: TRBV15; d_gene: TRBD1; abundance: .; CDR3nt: TGTGCCACCAGCAGGACAGGGGGCTCTGGAAACACCATATATTTT; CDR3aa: CATSRTGGSGNTIYF
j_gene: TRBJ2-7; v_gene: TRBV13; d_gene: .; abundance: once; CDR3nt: TGTGCCAGCAGCTTAGGGCGGTACGAGCAGTACTTC; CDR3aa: CASSLGRYEQYF
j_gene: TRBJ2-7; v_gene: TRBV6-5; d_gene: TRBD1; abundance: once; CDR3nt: TGTGCCAGCAGTTTCAATGACAGGGGGCCGCAAGGCGAGCAGTACTTC; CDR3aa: CASSFNDRGPQGEQYF
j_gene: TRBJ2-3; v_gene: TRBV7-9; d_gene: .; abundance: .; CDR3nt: TGTGCCAGCAGCTTACGGGGTTCGGAGACAGATACGCAGTATTTT; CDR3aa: CASSLRGSETDTQYF
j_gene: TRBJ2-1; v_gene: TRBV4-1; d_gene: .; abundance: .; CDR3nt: TGCGCCAGCAGCCAAGGACCGACTACAGTCAATGAGCAGTTCTTC; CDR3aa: CASSQGPTTVNEQFF
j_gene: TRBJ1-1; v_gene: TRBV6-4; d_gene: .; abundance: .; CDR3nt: TGTGCCAGCAGTGACTCGAGCAACACTGAAGCTTTCTTT; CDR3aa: CASSDSSNTEAFF
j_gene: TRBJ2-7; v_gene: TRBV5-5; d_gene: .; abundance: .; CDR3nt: TGTGCCAGCAGCCCGGGGTTGGGAGAGCAGTACTTC; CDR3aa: CASSPGLGEQYF
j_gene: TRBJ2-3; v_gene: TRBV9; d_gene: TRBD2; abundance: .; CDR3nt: TGTGCCAGCAGCGTTAGCGGGGGGGTTCGCACAGATACGCAGTATTTT; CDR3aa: CASSVSGGVRTDTQYF
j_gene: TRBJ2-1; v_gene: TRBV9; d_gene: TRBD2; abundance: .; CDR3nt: TGTGCCAGCAGCTCCGACCCGGGACTAGCGTACAATGAGCAGTTCTTC; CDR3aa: CASSSDPGLAYNEQFF
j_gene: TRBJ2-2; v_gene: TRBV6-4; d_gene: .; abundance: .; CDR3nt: TGTGCCAGCAGTACGGGGCATAGTACCGGGGAGCTGTTTTTT; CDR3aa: CASSTGHSTGELFF
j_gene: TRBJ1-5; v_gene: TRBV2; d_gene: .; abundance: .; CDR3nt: TGTGCCAGCAGTGTTCGTTCGGGTATGGGGGGTCAGCCCCAGCATTTT; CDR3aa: CASSVRSGMGGQPQHF
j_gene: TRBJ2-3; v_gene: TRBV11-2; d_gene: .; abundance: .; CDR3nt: TGTGCCAGCAGCTTGTGGGAGACAGATACGCAGTATTTT; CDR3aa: CASSLWETDTQYF
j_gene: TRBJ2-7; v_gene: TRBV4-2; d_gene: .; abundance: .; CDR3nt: TGTGCCAGCAGCCTCGTGGGGGGGGCGGGCGAGCAGTACTTC; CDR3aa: CASSLVGGAGEQYF
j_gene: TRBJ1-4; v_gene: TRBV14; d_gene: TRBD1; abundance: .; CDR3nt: TGTGCCAGCAGCTCCGGGACAGCCTATGAAAAACTGTTTTTT; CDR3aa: CASSSGTAYEKLFF
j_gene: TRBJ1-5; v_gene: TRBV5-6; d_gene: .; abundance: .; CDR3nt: TGTGCCAGCAGCTTGCTCGGCCTAGGTCAGCCCCAGCATTTT; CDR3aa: CASSLLGLGQPQHF
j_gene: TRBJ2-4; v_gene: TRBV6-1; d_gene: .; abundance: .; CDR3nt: TGTGCCAGCAGTGAAAGCACTAGAGATGTGGACTTC; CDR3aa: CASSESTRDVDF
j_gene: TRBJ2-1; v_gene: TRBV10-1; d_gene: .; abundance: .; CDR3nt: TGCGCCAGCAGGTTTTGGGCGGCCAATGAGCAGTTCTTC; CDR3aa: CASRFWAANEQFF
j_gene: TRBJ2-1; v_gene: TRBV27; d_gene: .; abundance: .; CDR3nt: TGTGCCAGCAGTTTCTCGGGGCTTCGGCAGTTCTTC; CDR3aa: CASSFSGLRQFF
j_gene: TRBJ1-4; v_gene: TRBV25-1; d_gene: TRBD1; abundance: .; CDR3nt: TGTGCCAGCAGTGAATATCGCCCCCAGGGGGTCGGTGAAAAACTGTTTTTT; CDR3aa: CASSEYRPQGVGEKLFF
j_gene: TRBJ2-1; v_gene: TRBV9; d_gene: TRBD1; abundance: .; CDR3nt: TGTGCCAGCAGCCTTCGACAGGGACCCTACAATGAGCAGTTCTTC; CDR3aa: CASSLRQGPYNEQFF
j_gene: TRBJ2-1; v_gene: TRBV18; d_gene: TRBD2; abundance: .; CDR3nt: TGTGCCAGCTCAAAGCGGGGGCTGGACAATGAGCAGTTCTTC; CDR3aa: CASSKRGLDNEQFF
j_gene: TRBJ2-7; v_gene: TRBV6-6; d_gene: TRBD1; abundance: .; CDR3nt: TGTGCCAGCAGACCGGGACAGGGGGCAGCCGAGCAGTACTTC; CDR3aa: CASRPGQGAAEQYF
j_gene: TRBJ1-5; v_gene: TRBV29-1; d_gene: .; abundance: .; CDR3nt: TGCAGCGTTGTAAGTGGCGGCAATCAGCCCCAGCATTTT; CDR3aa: CSVVSGGNQPQHF
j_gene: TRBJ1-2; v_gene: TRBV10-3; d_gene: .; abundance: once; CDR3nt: TGTGCCATCAGTGAGACTACGAGCTACACCTTC; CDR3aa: CAISETTSYTF
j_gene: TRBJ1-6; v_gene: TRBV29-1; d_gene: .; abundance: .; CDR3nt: TGCAGCGTGCAGCAGGGGTCCTATAATTCACCCCTCCACTTT; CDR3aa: CSVQQGSYNSPLHF
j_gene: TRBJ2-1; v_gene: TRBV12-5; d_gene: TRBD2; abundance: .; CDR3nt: TGTGCTAGTTCCGTGGGAGCGGGAGAGCAGTTCTTC; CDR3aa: CASSVGAGEQFF
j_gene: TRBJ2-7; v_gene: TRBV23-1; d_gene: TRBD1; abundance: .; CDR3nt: TGCGCCAGCAGTCACCAGGGGGCGACCTCTTACGAGCAGTACTTC; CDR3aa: CASSHQGATSYEQYF
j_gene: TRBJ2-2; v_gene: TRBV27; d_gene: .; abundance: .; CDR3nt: TGTGCCATGCGAGGTCCAGGGCGGAAGACCGGGGAGCTGTTTTTT; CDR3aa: CAMRGPGRKTGELFF
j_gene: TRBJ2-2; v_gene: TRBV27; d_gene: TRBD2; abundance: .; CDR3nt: TGTGCCAGCAGTTCCCGACTAGCGGGAGGGCCGGGCACCGGGGAGCTGTTTTTT; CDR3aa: CASSSRLAGGPGTGELFF
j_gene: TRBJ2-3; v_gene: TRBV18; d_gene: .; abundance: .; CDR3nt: TGTGCCAGCTCACTGAACGAGAGACAGGTCAGCACAGATACGCAGTATTTT; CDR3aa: CASSLNERQVSTDTQYF
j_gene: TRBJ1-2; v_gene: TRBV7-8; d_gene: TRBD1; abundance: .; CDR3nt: TGTGCCAGCAGCTTAGGGACAGGGGGTAACTTCTATGGCTACACCTTC; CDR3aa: CASSLGTGGNFYGYTF
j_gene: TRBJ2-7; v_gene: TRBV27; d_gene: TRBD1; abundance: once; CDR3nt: TGTGCCAGCAGTTTACGACAGGGATTGGGCTACGAGCAGTACTTC; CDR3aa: CASSLRQGLGYEQYF
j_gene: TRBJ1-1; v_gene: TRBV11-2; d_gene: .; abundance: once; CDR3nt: TGTGCCAGCAGCTTGTGGCCGGTGAACACTGAAGCTTTCTTT; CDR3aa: CASSLWPVNTEAFF
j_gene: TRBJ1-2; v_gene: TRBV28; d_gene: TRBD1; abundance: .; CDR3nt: TGTGCCAGCAGTCCGTTATCCCGGGACAGGGACCTCGGGGGCTACACCTTC; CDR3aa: CASSPLSRDRDLGGYTF
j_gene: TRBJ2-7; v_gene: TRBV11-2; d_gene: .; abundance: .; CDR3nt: TGTGCCAGCAGCCCCTCCGCCGAGCAGTACTTC; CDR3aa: CASSPSAEQYF
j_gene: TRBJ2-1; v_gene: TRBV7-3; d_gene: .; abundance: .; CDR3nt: TGTGCCAGCAGCTATTGGGGGTACAATGAGCAGTTCTTC; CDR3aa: CASSYWGYNEQFF
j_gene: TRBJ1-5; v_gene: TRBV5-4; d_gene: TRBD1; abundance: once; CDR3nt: TGTGCCAGCAGCTTGGACAGGGGGCTAGGTCAGCCCCAGCATTTT; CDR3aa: CASSLDRGLGQPQHF
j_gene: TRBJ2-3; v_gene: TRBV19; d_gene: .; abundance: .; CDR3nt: TGTGCCAGTAGTTGGGGGGAGGGGGAAACCCCTCCAGATACGCAGTATTTT; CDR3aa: CASSWGEGETPPDTQYF
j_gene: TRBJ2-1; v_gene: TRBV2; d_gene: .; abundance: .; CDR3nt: TGTGCCAGCAGTGGGGGCATGAATGAGCAGTTCTTC; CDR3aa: CASSGGMNEQFF
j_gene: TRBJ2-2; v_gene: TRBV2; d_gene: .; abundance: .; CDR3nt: TGTGCCAGCGCCCTTAGGGCAGGGAACACCGGGGAGCTGTTTTTT; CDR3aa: CASALRAGNTGELFF
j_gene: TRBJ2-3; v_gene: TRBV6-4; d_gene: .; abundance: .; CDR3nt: TGTGCCAGCAGTGACAGCAGGGGAGGAACAGATACGCAGTATTTT; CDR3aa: CASSDSRGGTDTQYF
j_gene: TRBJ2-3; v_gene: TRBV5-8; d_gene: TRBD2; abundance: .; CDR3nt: TGTGCCAGCAGCTGGACTAGCGCGGAGTACTATACGCAGTATTTT; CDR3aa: CASSWTSAEYYTQYF
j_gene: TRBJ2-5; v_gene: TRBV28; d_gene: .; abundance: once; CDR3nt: TGTGCCAGCAGCTTTGGGGGCGGAGAGACCCAGTACTTC; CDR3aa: CASSFGGGETQYF
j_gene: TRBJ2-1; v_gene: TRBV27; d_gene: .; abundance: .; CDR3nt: TGTGCCAGCAGGGGCACTACATCCTACAATGAGCAGTTCTTC; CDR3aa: CASRGTTSYNEQFF
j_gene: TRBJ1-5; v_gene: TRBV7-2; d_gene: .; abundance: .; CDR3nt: TGTGCCAGCAGCCGGGGACGGGGTAATCAGCCCCAGCATTTT; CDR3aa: CASSRGRGNQPQHF
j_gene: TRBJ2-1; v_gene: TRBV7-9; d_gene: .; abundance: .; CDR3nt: TGTGCCAGCAGCTCCGGACGCATCAATGAGCAGTTCTTC; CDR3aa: CASSSGRINEQFF